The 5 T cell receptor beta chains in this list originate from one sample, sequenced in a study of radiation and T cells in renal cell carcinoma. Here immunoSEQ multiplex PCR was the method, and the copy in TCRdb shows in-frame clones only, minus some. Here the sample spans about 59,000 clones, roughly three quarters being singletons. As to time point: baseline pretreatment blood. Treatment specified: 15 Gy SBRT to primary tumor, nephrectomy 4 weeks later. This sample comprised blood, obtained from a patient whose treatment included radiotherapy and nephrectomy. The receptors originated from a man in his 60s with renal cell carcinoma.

The CDR3 DNA follows: TGTGCCAGCAGTTACTCGACAGGGCGGTCTACGCAGTATTTT. Amino acids: CASSYSTGRSTQYF. This chain joins TRBV6-6 and TRBJ2-3; the match to TRBD1 covers 7 bases. V lost 0 bases, J lost 8 bases, and 5 bases stayed unmatched. CDR1 and CDR2 (germline): MNHNY, SVGAGI (reference sequence). The CDR3 runs 14 residues.

Written as DNA, the CDR3 is TGCAGCGTTGGAGGGCAGGGGTACACCTTC. Translated, it gives CSVGGQGYTF. The chain recombines TRBV29-1 with TRBJ1-2, with D tentatively TRBD1 (6 bases). The germline V and J ends were trimmed by 4 bases and 11 bases, with 11 bases remaining between them. CDR1 and CDR2 from the germline V gene are SQVTM and ANQGSEA. The CDR3 is 10 residues long.

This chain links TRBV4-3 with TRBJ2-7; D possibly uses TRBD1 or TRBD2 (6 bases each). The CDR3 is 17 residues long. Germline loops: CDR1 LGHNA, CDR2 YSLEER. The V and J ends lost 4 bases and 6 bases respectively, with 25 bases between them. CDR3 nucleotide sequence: TGCGCCAGCAGCCGCGAAGAGTCCGGGGGCGCAGCCCTCGAGCAGTACTTC. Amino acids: CASSREESGGAALEQYF.

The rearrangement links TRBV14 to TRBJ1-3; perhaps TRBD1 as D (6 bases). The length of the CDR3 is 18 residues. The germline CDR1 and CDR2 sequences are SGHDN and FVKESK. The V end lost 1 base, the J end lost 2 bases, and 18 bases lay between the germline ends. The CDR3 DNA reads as TGTGCCAGCAGCCAAGGGGGACCCCGAGGGGGTCCTGGAAACACCATATATTTT. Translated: CASSQGGPRGGPGNTIYF.

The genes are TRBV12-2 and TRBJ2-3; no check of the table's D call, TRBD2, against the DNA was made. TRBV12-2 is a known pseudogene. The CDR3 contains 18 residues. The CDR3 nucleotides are TGTGCAAGTCGCTTGCCCTACTTTACTGAGATCATCACAGATACGCAGTATTTT. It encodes CASRLPYFTEIITDTQYF.